One sample yielded the 21 T cell receptor beta chains listed below, sequenced in a study of T cells in Graves' hyperthyroidism and ophthalmopathy. Amplification of TCR beta CDR3 regions was performed using RNA transcripts as template. The primer set for the first-round RT-PCR of the TCR CDR3 was HTBI. TCRdb reanalysed the multiplex PCR reads using MiXCR and keeps one entry per CDR3 protein. Among hundreds of thousands of distinct CDR3 sequences listed, less than 25% were seen once. Sequenced material: blood. These receptors originate from a woman in her twenties or thirties with Graves' ophthalmopathy.

As to this clonotype: A much bigger clone sits one base away, suggesting this may be a read error. The J gene is TRBJ1-1, the V gene TRBV7-9; tentative D call: TRBD1 (6 bases). V lost 3 bases to trimming and J lost 6 bases, with 14 bases between them. Germline CDR1 is SEHNR and CDR2 is FQNEAQ (reference sequence). The CDR3 runs 14 residues. The CDR3 region is CASSLIIQGSEAFF. The CDR3, as DNA: TGTGCCAGCAGCTTGATAATACAGGGCTCTGAAGCTTTCTTT.

This clonotype was seen ten or more times. This chain uses TRBV25-1 with TRBJ2-5; weak D call: TRBD2 (5 bases). V was clipped by 1 base and J by 4 bases, with 16 bases between them. Per the germline V gene, CDR1 is MGHDK and CDR2 is SYGVNS. CDR3 size: 16 residues. The CDR3 region is CASSESGRGMRETQYF. Here the CDR3 DNA reads TGTGCCAGCAGTGAATCGGGCCGGGGAATGCGAGAGACCCAGTACTTC.

In its sample, this clonotype was seen many times. The V and J genes are TRBV12-3 or TRBV12-4 and TRBJ1-5; D ambiguous. Trimming removed 4 bases at V and 3 bases at J, with 19 bases between. The CDR3 consists of 17 residues. The CDR3 sequence: CASSYRHLENNNQPQHF. CDR3 bases: TGTGCCAGCAGTTACCGACACCTTGAAAATAACAATCAGCCCCAGCATTTT.

V usage is TRBV7-6 and J usage is TRBJ1-3; D unresolved. Germline V gene data show CDR1 as SGHVS and CDR2 as FNYEAQ. V dropped 4 bases and J dropped 3 bases, with 13 bases sitting between them. This CDR3 has 15 amino acids. CDR3 amino acids: CASSSASARGNTIYF. The CDR3 bases are TGTGCCAGCAGCTCAGCATCAGCCCGTGGAAACACCATATATTTT.

The chain is built from TRBV28 and TRBJ1-5, with D hard to call. Trimming shortened V by 4 bases and J by 6 bases, and 16 bases separated the two germline ends. From germline, CDR1 is MDHEN and CDR2 SYDVKM. The CDR3 length is 15 residues. The CDR3 region is CASSSYRVIIQPQHF. CDR3 DNA: TGTGCCAGCAGTTCGTACCGGGTCATAATTCAGCCCCAGCATTTT.

The V call is TRBV7-9, the J call TRBJ1-2; D is possibly TRBD1 (6 bases). V lost 1 base and J lost 8, with 14 bases in between. Looked up from germline, CDR1 is SEHNR and CDR2 is FQNEAQ (reference sequence). The CDR3 runs to 14 residues. CDR3: CASSLGGGREGYTF. CDR3 bases: TGTGCCAGCAGCTTAGGTGGGGGGCGTGAAGGCTACACCTTC.

In this sample, this clonotype turned up many times. This chain links TRBV6-5 with TRBJ2-5, with D possibly matching TRBD2 (6 bases). The CDR3 sequence is 15 residues long. The germline gives CDR1 MNHEY, CDR2 SVGAGI. V dropped 0 bases and J dropped 5 bases, with 13 bases sitting between them. The CDR3 here is CASSYSWGGRETQYF. The DNA for the CDR3 is TGTGCCAGCAGTTACTCGTGGGGAGGTCGGGAGACCCAGTACTTC.

This clonotype was seen only a few times. The chain has TRBV4-2 and TRBJ2-2, with 14 nucleotides matching TRBD2. The V gene end was trimmed by 3 bases and the J gene end by 2 bases; junction bases not matched to a gene: 8. The CDR3 is made up of 19 amino acids. Per the germline V gene, CDR1 is LGHNA and CDR2 is YNFKEQ. For the CDR3, the DNA is TGTGCCAGCAGCCATCCCGGGACTAGCGGGGGTTTCAACACCGGGGAGCTGTTTTTT. Protein product: CASSHPGTSGGFNTGELFF.

The CDR3 nucleotides are TGCAGTGCTAGAAAGACAGGTATGAACACTGAAGCTTTCTTT. This codes for CSARKTGMNTEAFF. This rearrangement joins TRBV20-1 to TRBJ1-1, with a tentative D call TRBD1 (6 bases). This CDR3 is built from 14 residues. Trimming left V 2 bases short and J 0 bases short, with 10 bases between. The V gene's germline CDR1 is DFQATT and CDR2 SNEGSKA (reference sequence).

The chain combines TRBV6-5 with TRBJ2-7, with 7 bases that match TRBD1. This CDR3 has 15 residues. After removal of 0 bases from V and 4 bases from J, the junction contained 6 bases not matched to a gene. Germline V gene sequence: CDR1 MNHEY, CDR2 SVGAGI. CDR3 in DNA: TGTGCCAGCAGTTACTCCGGGACAGAGTTGTACGAGCAGTACTTC. Translating it yields CASSYSGTELYEQYF.

This clonotype was detected ten times or more. A single base separates this from a much larger clone, so it may be a read error. CDR3 amino acids: CTSSPDWNTEAFF. The CDR3 region has the DNA TGTACCAGCAGCCCGGACTGGAACACTGAAGCTTTCTTT. V gene TRBV7-6 combines with J gene TRBJ1-1; D is unclear. The CDR3 has 13 amino acids. The germline V gene encodes CDR1 SGHVS and CDR2 FNYEAQ.

This clonotype was observed a few times. The V call is TRBV30, the J call TRBJ1-2, with TRBD1 identical over 8 bases. V lost 0 bases and J lost 2; bases outside the gene matches: 8. Per germline, CDR1 GTSNPN and CDR2 SVGIG (reference sequence). CDR3 length: 16 amino acids. The CDR3 nucleotides read TGTGCCTGGAGTGTACGTCAGGGGGCGGTGAACTATGGCTACACCTTC. Its protein is CAWSVRQGAVNYGYTF.

This clonotype was recorded at least ten times. This chain uses TRBV9 with TRBJ1-3, with TRBD1 as a possible D gene (6 bases). This CDR3 comprises 17 residues. Germline CDR1 is SGDLS and CDR2 is YYNGEE. V lost 3 bases and J lost 2, with 18 bases in between. The CDR3 region is CASSATHNRATGNTIYF. The CDR3 DNA is TGTGCCAGCAGCGCTACTCACAACAGGGCAACTGGAAACACCATATATTTT.

The genes are TRBV19 and TRBJ2-2, with D tentatively TRBD1 (5 bases). The CDR3 contains 16 residues. The V end was cut by 8 bases, the J end by 4 bases, with 20 bases between. From germline, CDR1 is LNHDA and CDR2 SQIVND (reference sequence). In DNA form, the CDR3 reads TGTGCCAGTCACTCCAAGGGGCTCCTAGGCACCGGGGAGCTGTTTTTT. This encodes CASHSKGLLGTGELFF. Full variable domain (rest looked up from reference TRBV19 and TRBJ2-2): DGGITQSPKYLFRKEGQNVTLSCEQNLNHDAMYWYRQDPGQGLRLIYYSQIVNDFQKGDIAEGYSVSREKKESFPLTVTSAQKNPTAFYLCASHSKGLLGTGELFFGEGSRLTVL.

As regards this clonotype: A clone one base away is much larger, so this may be a read error. The missing conserved phenylalanine or tryptophan at the end of this CDR3 makes a read error likely. The chain employs TRBV7-9 and TRBJ2-7; TRBD1 aligns across 9 bases. There are 15 residues in the CDR3. Germline trimming cut 1 base from V and 5 bases from J; bases unmatched to any gene: 6. CDR1 SEHNR and CDR2 FQNEAQ come from the germline V gene (reference sequence). The CDR3 region is CASSLVGTGNDEQYY. In DNA, the CDR3 is TGTGCCAGCAGCTTAGTCGGGACAGGGAACGACGAGCAGTACTAC.

This sequence joins TRBV18 and TRBJ1-2; D is undetermined. V was trimmed by 3 bases and J by 8 bases, leaving 16 bases between them. The CDR3 contains 14 residues. Germline V CDR1 and CDR2: KGHSH, LQKENI. CDR3 amino acids: CASSPGRGGEGYTF. The CDR3 nucleotides read TGTGCCAGCTCACCCGGACGGGGTGGAGAAGGCTACACCTTC.

This clonotype was observed at least ten times. V is TRBV20-1 and J is TRBJ1-1, with TRBD1 as a possible D gene (6 bases). The CDR3 consists of 15 residues. V was shortened by 4 bases and J by 1 base, with 16 bases between the two germline ends. Germline CDR1 DFQATT, CDR2 SNEGSKA (reference sequence). The CDR3 nucleotides read TGCAGTGCTATCCCCACAGGGATCAAGAACACTGAAGCTTTCTTT. It is translated as CSAIPTGIKNTEAFF.

This sequence joins TRBV6-2 or TRBV6-3 and TRBJ2-7; TRBD1 is a possible D gene (6 bases). Germline V gene sequence: CDR1 MNHEY, CDR2 SVGEGT. This CDR3 is 14 amino acids long. Trimming cost V 4 bases and J 3 bases, with 13 bases left between them. CDR3 nucleotides: TGTGCCAGCAGTTCCGGGACAAACAACTACGAGCAGTACTTC. As protein: CASSSGTNNYEQYF.

This clonotype was picked up many times. V gene TRBV3-1 combines with J gene TRBJ1-2; D is unclear. The V end was cut by 4 bases, the J end by 2 bases, with 8 bases between. The CDR3 covers 13 residues. Germline V lookup: CDR1 LGHDT, CDR2 YNNKEL (reference sequence). The CDR3 coding sequence is TGTGCCAGCAGCCTTGACCAGAACTATGGCTACACCTTC. It codes for CASSLDQNYGYTF.

This chain uses TRBV6-1 with TRBJ1-5; D is unclear. The germline V gene encodes CDR1 MNHNS and CDR2 SASEGT. The V end was cut by 4 bases, the J end by 3 bases, with 13 bases between. This CDR3 contains 15 residues. For the CDR3, the DNA is TGTGCCAGCAGTGCTTTTCCGGCGGCCAATCAGCCCCAGCATTTT. This translates into CASSAFPAANQPQHF.

The rearrangement links TRBV28 to TRBJ1-1, with unresolved D. Germline V gives CDR1 MDHEN, CDR2 SYDVKM. V was trimmed by 3 bases and J by 4 bases, leaving 12 bases between them. This CDR3 has 14 residues. The CDR3 loop is CASSFAGDSTEAFF. The CDR3 region has the DNA TGTGCCAGCAGTTTTGCCGGGGATAGCACTGAAGCTTTCTTT. The entire variable domain, with the rest obtained from reference TRBV28 and TRBJ1-1, is as follows: DVKVTQSSRYLVKRTGEKVFLECVQDMDHENMFWYRQDPGLGLRLIYFSYDVKMKEKGDIPEGYSVSREKKERFSLILESASTNQTSMYLCASSFAGDSTEAFFGQGTRLTVV.